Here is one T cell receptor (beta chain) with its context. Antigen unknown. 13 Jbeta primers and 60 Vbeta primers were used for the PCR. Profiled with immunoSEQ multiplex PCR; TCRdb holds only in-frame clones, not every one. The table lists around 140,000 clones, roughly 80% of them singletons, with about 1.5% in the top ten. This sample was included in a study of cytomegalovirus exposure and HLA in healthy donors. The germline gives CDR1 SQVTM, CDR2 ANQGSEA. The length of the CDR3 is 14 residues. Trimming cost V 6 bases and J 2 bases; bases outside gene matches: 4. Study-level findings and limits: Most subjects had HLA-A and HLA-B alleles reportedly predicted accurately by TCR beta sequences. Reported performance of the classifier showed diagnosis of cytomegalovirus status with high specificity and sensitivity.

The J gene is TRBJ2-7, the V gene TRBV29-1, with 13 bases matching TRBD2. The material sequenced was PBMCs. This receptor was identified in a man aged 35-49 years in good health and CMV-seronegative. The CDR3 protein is CSVRLAGGTYEQYF. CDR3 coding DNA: TGCAGCGTGCGACTAGCGGGGGGCACCTACGAGCAGTACTTC.